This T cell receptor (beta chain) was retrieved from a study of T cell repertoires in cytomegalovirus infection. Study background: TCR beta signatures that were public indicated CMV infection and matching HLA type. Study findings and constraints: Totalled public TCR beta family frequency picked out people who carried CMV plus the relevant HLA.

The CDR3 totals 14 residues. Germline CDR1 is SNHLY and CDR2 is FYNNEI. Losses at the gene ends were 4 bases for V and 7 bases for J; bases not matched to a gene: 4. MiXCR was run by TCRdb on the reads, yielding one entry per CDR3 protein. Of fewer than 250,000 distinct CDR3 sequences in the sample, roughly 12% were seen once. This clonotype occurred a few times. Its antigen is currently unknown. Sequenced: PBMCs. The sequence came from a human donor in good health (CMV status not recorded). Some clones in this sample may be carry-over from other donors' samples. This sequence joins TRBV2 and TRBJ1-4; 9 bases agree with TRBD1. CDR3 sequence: CASSVGQGVEKLFF. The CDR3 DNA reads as TGTGCCAGCAGTGTGGGACAGGGTGTTGAAAAACTGTTTTTT. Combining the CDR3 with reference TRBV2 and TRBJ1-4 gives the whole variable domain EPEVTQTPSHQVTQMGQEVILRCVPISNHLYFYWYRQILGQKVEFLVSFYNNEISEKSEIFDDQFSVERPDGSNFTLKIRSTKLEDSAMYFCASSVGQGVEKLFFGSGTQLSVL.